The 14 T cell receptor beta chains listed next were all sequenced from one sample in a study of OX40 agonist ivuxolimab in advanced cancers. Sequencing used immunoSEQ multiplex PCR; TCRdb keeps in-frame clones, though not all of them. The table shows 5,000 to 6,500 clones, with 65% to 70% occurring only once. The sample in question was CD4+ or CD8+ T cells sorted from blood, obtained in a trial of the OX40 agonist ivuxolimab. All receptors derive from an adult with an advanced solid tumor such as melanoma, head and neck, liver or kidney cancer.

Written as DNA, the CDR3 is TGTGCCAGCAGCTTAGATAGCGGGAGGGCACACGAGCAGTACTTC. This translates into CASSLDSGRAHEQYF. The chain joins TRBV11-2 to TRBJ2-7, with TRBD2 matching 11 bases. J lost 5 bases, V lost 0 bases, and 3 bases had no gene match. Germline loops: CDR1 SGHAT, CDR2 FQNNGV. The CDR3 extends over 15 amino acids.

The V call is TRBV10-3, the J call TRBJ2-7; no clear D. Trimming stripped 8 bases from V and 3 bases from J, with 11 bases between. Germline loops: CDR1 ENHRY, CDR2 SYGVKD. The CDR3 sequence is 12 residues long. As DNA, the CDR3 is TGTGCCATCTCCGGTGTCAGCTACGAGCAGTACTTC. Protein product: CAISGVSYEQYF.

The J gene is TRBJ2-1, the V gene TRBV11-2; 14 nucleotides align to TRBD2. Trimming took 3 bases from V and 5 from J; bases not matched to a gene: 0. This CDR3 is 15 amino acids long. The V gene's germline CDR1 is SGHAT and CDR2 FQNNGV. CDR3 loop: CASSLTSGRDNEQFF. The CDR3 DNA reads TGTGCCAGCAGCTTGACTAGCGGGAGGGACAATGAGCAGTTCTTC. Filled out from reference TRBV11-2 and TRBJ2-1, the complete variable domain reads EAGVAQSPRYKIIEKRQSVAFWCNPISGHATLYWYQQILGQGPKLLIQFQNNGVVDDSQLPKDRFSAERLKGVDSTLKIQPAKLEDSAVYLCASSLTSGRDNEQFFGPGTRLTVL.

This clone turned up a few times. CDR3 bases: TGTGCCAGCAGCGTAGGACAGGGGCATGTCGAGACCCAGTACTTC. It codes for CASSVGQGHVETQYF. The chain employs TRBV9 and TRBJ2-5; TRBD1 matches 8 bases. The V gene's germline CDR1 is SGDLS and CDR2 YYNGEE. The CDR3 consists of 15 residues. The J segment lost 5 bases and the V segment lost 0 bases, leaving 6 bases of the junction unmatched.

This clone is a singleton in its sample. This chain uses TRBV5-8 with TRBJ2-1, with TRBD1 matching over 12 bases. The CDR3 is 15 residues long. In germline, CDR1 is SGHTS, CDR2 YDEGEE. With 3 bases clipped from V and 7 bases from J, the junction kept 5 bases outside the gene matches. This chain's CDR3 is CASSSPGQGANEQFF. The DNA of the CDR3 is TGTGCCAGCAGCTCTCCGGGACAGGGGGCGAATGAGCAGTTCTTC.

This clone was counted a few times. The V gene is TRBV9, the J gene TRBJ1-2, with D unclear. The germline CDR1 and CDR2 sequences are SGDLS and YYNGEE. This CDR3 contains 11 residues. Trimming removed 1 base from V and 8 bases from J, with 6 bases in between. CDR3 residues: CASSVSGGYTF. The CDR3 nucleotides are TGTGCCAGCAGCGTAAGTGGAGGCTACACCTTC.

The genes are TRBV13 and TRBJ1-3; D not resolved. Germline-derived CDR1 and CDR2 are PRHDT and FYEKMQ (reference sequence). The V end lost 0 bases, the J end lost 0 bases, and 9 bases lay between the germline ends. This CDR3 contains 16 residues. The DNA for the CDR3 is TGTGCCAGCAGCTTAGGCCGGGCAAACTCTGGAAACACCATATATTTT. Protein product: CASSLGRANSGNTIYF.

The rearrangement links TRBV14 to TRBJ1-2; TRBD1 is a possible D gene (6 bases). Germline assignment: CDR1 SGHDN and CDR2 FVKESK. The CDR3 runs 14 residues. Trimming left V 1 base short and J 5 bases short, with 11 bases between. This CDR3 is CASSQVVGGYGYTF. CDR3 DNA sequence: TGTGCCAGCAGCCAAGTTGTAGGGGGTTATGGCTACACCTTC.

By share, this clone counts as medium-sized. The chain recombines TRBV7-6 with TRBJ2-3, with D uncertain. Germline lookup yields CDR1 SGHVS and CDR2 FNYEAQ. Trimming left V 3 bases short and J 3 bases short, with 7 bases between. The CDR3 runs 13 residues. CDR3 loop: CASSLSRTDTQYF. Written as DNA, the CDR3 is TGTGCCAGCAGCTTGTCCAGGACAGATACGCAGTATTTT.

This clone has more than one count but fewer than ten. The chain has TRBV10-3 and TRBJ1-1; the D gene is possibly TRBD1 (5 bases). V lost 2 bases and J 6 bases, leaving 13 bases between the germline ends. Germline CDR1 reads ENHRY; CDR2 reads SYGVKD. The CDR3 sequence is 14 residues long. CDR3 nucleotides: TGTGCCATCAGTGAGCCACAGGTTAGCGCTGAAGCTTTCTTT. It is translated as CAISEPQVSAEAFF.

V gene TRBV29-1 combines with J gene TRBJ2-1; 7 bases match TRBD2. Germline assignment: CDR1 SQVTM and CDR2 ANQGSEA. The J segment lost 4 bases and the V segment lost 4 bases, leaving 13 bases of the junction unmatched. CDR3 length: 16 amino acids. CDR3 in DNA: TGCAGCGTTGGGGCTCTATCGGGGGGAGATTACAATGAGCAGTTCTTC. Residues: CSVGALSGGDYNEQFF.

V gene TRBV6-5 combines with J gene TRBJ1-3; 10 bases are shared with TRBD1. Germline loops: CDR1 MNHEY, CDR2 SVGAGI. This CDR3 has 15 amino acids. The J segment lost 4 bases and the V segment lost 8 bases, leaving 8 bases of the junction unmatched. The CDR3 sequence: CASSMTGGAGNTIYF. In DNA, the CDR3 is TGTGCCAGCTCGATGACAGGGGGCGCGGGAAACACCATATATTTT.

V usage is TRBV7-9 and J usage is TRBJ1-2; D is undetermined. Deletions cut 4 bases from V and 5 bases from J, with 11 bases between. This CDR3 comprises 13 residues. Germline values: CDR1 SEHNR, CDR2 FQNEAQ (reference sequence). CDR3 DNA: TGTGCCAGCAGCTCTGATGACCTGTATGGCTACACCTTC. It encodes CASSSDDLYGYTF.

Only a few counts were recorded for this clone. This chain uses TRBV27 with TRBJ2-5, with 16 bases identical to TRBD2. Trimming cost V 5 bases and J 3 bases; bases outside gene matches: 9. The CDR3 extends over 18 amino acids. Germline values: CDR1 MNHEY, CDR2 SMNVEV (reference sequence). As DNA, the CDR3 is TGTGCCAGCAGTGGAACCGGGACTAGCGGGAGGGGAGAAGAGACCCAGTACTTC. Residues: CASSGTGTSGRGEETQYF.